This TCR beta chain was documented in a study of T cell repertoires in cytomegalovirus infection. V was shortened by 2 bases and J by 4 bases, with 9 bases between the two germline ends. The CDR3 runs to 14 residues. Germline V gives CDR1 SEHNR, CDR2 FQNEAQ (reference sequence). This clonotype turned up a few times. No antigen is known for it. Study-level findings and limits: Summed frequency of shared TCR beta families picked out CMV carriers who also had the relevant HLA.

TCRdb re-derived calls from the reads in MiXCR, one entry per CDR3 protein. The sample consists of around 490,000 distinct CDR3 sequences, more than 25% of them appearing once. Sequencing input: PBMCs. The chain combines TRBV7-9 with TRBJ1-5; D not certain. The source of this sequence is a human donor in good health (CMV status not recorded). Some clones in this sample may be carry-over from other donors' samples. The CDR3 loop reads CASSLFPGNQPQHF. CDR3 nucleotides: TGTGCCAGCAGCTTATTTCCGGGGAATCAGCCCCAGCATTTT.